This entry lists 3 T cell receptor beta chains sequenced from one sample in a study of blood T cells in healthy people across ages. A second PCR, run for about 6 to 11 cycles, used a sample-barcoded 5' primer plus a J-beta primer mix. TCRdb redid the calling of the 5' RACE reads with MiXCR, one entry per CDR3 protein. Of about 1.5 million distinct CDR3 sequences listed, 35% to 45% are singletons. The sample taken for sequencing was blood. The receptors shown here come from a woman in her late teens or twenties in good health.

The V and J genes are TRBV29-1 and TRBJ1-1; TRBD1 might be the D (6 bases). The CDR3 loop spans 13 amino acids. Germline-derived CDR1 and CDR2 are SQVTM and ANQGSEA. With 7 bases removed from V and 4 bases from J, the gap between germline ends came to 16 bases. In nucleotides, the CDR3 is TGCAGCGCCCCCGGGGGGCTTCCCACTGAAGCTTTCTTT. It translates to CSAPGGLPTEAFF.

This sequence joins TRBV27 and TRBJ2-5; 11 bases match TRBD2. The CDR3 consists of 14 residues. The V gene's germline CDR1 is MNHEY and CDR2 SMNVEV (reference sequence). With V trimmed by 6 bases and J by 11 bases, 11 bases remained unmatched. CDR3 bases: TGTGCCAGCAGAAACGGACTAGCGGGCCATGAGCAGTACTTC. Translation gives CASRNGLAGHEQYF.

This clonotype was picked up a small number of times. The rearrangement joins TRBV29-1 to TRBJ2-1; D uncertain. Germline lookup yields CDR1 SQVTM and CDR2 ANQGSEA. The CDR3 contains 12 residues. V was pared by 1 base and J by 6 bases, with 7 bases between. As DNA, the CDR3 is TGCAGCGTTGAAGGGGCCGGCAATGAGCAGTTCTTC. Residues: CSVEGAGNEQFF.